In its sample, the clone carrying this T cell receptor (beta chain) was seen once. Antigen unknown. These data originate in a study of T cell responses to AZD1222 COVID-19 vaccine. Study-wide results and caveats: White British donors predominated, females outnumbered males, and clonal diversity was possibly underestimated. Following two doses of AZD1222, Spike-specific TCR breadth and depth rose. Baseline serostatus was positive in only six AZD1222 recipients. Samples come after the peak T cell response, not at day 14.

Germline V gene sequence: CDR1 MDHEN, CDR2 SYDVKM. J gave up 8 bases and V 6 bases, and 9 bases lay outside the gene matches. This CDR3 has 15 residues. Sequencing used immunoSEQ multiplex PCR; TCRdb keeps in-frame clones, though not all of them. The sample lists about 99,000 clones, 90% occurring once. The J gene is TRBJ1-4, the V gene TRBV28, with TRBD1 identical over 10 bases. The sample was peripheral blood, taken on day 0 of AZD1222 vaccination. The TCR comes from an adult in good health. The CDR3 spells CASRKPGQGNEKLFF. CDR3 sequence (DNA): TGTGCCAGCAGAAAACCGGGACAGGGGAACGAAAAACTGTTTTTT.